Below are 5 T cell receptor beta chains sequenced from a single sample in a study of tumor-infiltrating lymphocytes in primary liver carcinoma. Synthesis of TCR beta cDNA was carried out from about 0.55 ug total RNA with a constant-region primer. Libraries for TCR beta were built through three nested multiplex PCR rounds, which together made up a slightly modified ARM-PCR procedure. It was with TRBV1-TRBV30 forward primers and a C-beta reverse primer that the first two PCR rounds were run, at around 9 cycles each. TCRdb independently ran MiXCR on the multiplex PCR reads; one entry per CDR3 protein. The sample has 45,000 or so distinct CDR3 sequences; around 72% are singletons. Joint extraction of RNA and DNA used about 17-31 mg of bulk tissue that was unsorted. The sequencing sample was made of liver tumor tissue from sampling region 2. Subset given: tumor region T2, inferior pole. The receptors here all came from a man in his forties or fifties with primary liver carcinoma and hepatitis B virus infection.

Concerning this clonotype itself: The junction differs from germline at one of its ends, possibly a read error. The J gene is TRBJ2-2, the V gene TRBV11-2; D assignment may be TRBD1 or TRBD2 (5 bases each). The CDR3 sequence is 17 residues long. Germline V gives CDR1 SGHAT, CDR2 FQNNGV. The CDR3 region has the DNA TGTGCCAGCAGCCTAGATCATCGGGGTAGGGACGCCGGGGAGTTGTTTTTT. Residues: CASSLDHRGRDAGELFF.

To note about this clonotype: The CDR3 end shows no conserved phenylalanine or tryptophan, and so a read error is likely. The chain uses TRBV14 and TRBJ2-3; 8 positions agree with TRBD1. Per germline, CDR1 SGHDN and CDR2 FVKESK. The CDR3 is 16 amino acids. CDR3 bases: TGTGCCACCAGCCGACGACAGGGGAGAGGGACAGATACGCAGTATTTA. Protein sequence: CATSRRQGRGTDTQYL.

About this clonotype: An end of the junction differs from the germline gene, which may be a read error. The chain employs TRBV4-1 and TRBJ1-2, with D unresolved. The CDR3 runs 15 residues. Germline assignment: CDR1 MGHRA and CDR2 YSYEKL. The CDR3 loop is CTSSPSTGLNYDYTF. In DNA form, the CDR3 reads TGCACCAGTAGCCCGTCCACTGGACTCAACTATGACTACACCTTC.

V is TRBV5-1 and J is TRBJ2-3; D might be TRBD1 (6 bases). Germline V gives CDR1 SGHRS, CDR2 YFSETQ. V was clipped by 2 bases and J by 5 bases, with 24 bases between them. The CDR3 extends over 18 amino acids. CDR3 amino acids: CASSFGQSLHKTRDTQYF. The CDR3 nucleotides read TGCGCCAGCAGCTTCGGACAGAGCCTCCACAAAACAAGAGATACGCAGTATTTT.

As regards this clonotype: The CDR3 end shows no conserved phenylalanine or tryptophan, and so a read error is likely. This rearrangement joins TRBV29-1 to TRBJ1-2, with 7 bases aligning to TRBD1. The CDR3 spans 13 residues. Germline CDR1 is SQVTM and CDR2 is ANQGSEA. The DNA for the CDR3 is TGCAGTGTCCGATTAGGGGGCGCCTATGGCTACACCTCC. Translated, it gives CSVRLGGAYGYTS.